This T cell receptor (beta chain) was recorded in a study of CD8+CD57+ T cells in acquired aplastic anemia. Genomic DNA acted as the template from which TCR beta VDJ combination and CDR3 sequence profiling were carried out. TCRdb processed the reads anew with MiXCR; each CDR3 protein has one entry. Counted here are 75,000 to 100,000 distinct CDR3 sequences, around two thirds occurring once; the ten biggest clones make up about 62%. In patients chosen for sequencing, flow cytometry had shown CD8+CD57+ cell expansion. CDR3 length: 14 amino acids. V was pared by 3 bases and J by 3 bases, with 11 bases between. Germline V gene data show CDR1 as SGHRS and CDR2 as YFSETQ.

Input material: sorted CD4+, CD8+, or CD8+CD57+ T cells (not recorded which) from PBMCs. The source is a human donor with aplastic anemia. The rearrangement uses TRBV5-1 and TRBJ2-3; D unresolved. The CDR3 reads CASSSGLGTDTQYF. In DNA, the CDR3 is TGCGCCAGCAGCTCGGGTCTGGGGACAGATACGCAGTATTTT.